Listed below are T cell receptor beta chains from one sample, sequenced in a study of shared clonotypes between healthy human individuals. The data were produced by immunoSEQ multiplex PCR, yet TCRdb's version contains in-frame clones alone and is incomplete. Among 2,500,000 or so clones listed, 93% were seen once. The sequenced sample consisted of naive CD4+ T cells from PBMCs. Receptors originate from a man aged 18 to 29 in good health. Some clones in this sample may be carry-over from other donors' samples. The CDR3 runs from the conserved cysteine through the conserved F or W. D genes are given only for firm matches. A row's size may be missing; if present it is once, few, many or a size class.

v_gene	d_gene	abundance	len	j_gene	CDR3nt	CDR3aa
TRBV28	TRBD1	few	12	TRBJ1-1	TGTGCCAGCAGTGCGGAGGGACAGGGAACTTTCTTT	CASSAEGQGTFF
TRBV15	TRBD2	-	20	TRBJ2-1	TGTGCCACCAGGGGAACTAGCGGGAGGCCCCCGATGGGCCGATTGGATGAGCAGTTCTTC	CATRGTSGRPPMGRLDEQFF
TRBV5-1	-	-	16	TRBJ2-7	TGCGCCAGCAGCTTCACTAGCCCGGAGATGGGGTACGAGCAGTACTTC	CASSFTSPEMGYEQYF
TRBV19	-	once	14	TRBJ1-3	TGTGCCAGTAGTGTGGGGACTTCTGGAAACACCATATATTTT	CASSVGTSGNTIYF
TRBV7-9	TRBD1	-	15	TRBJ1-3	TGTGCCAGCGGCCAGGGGGACTTCTCTGGAAACACCATATATTTT	CASGQGDFSGNTIYF
TRBV5-1	TRBD1	-	16	TRBJ1-1	TGCGCCAGCAGCCCCGGACAGGGCTTGGGGCGCACTGAAGCTTTCTTT	CASSPGQGLGRTEAFF
TRBV28	TRBD2	-	16	TRBJ2-5	TGTGCCAGCAGTTTTCGGGCTAGCGGGATGATAGAGACCCAGTACTTC	CASSFRASGMIETQYF
TRBV7-9	TRBD1	-	15	TRBJ2-5	TGTGCCAGCAGCTTCTTCGGGACAGTCCAAGAGACCCAGTACTTC	CASSFFGTVQETQYF
TRBV28	-	-	12	TRBJ2-5	TGTGCCAGCAGTGTGTTGCCGGAGACCCAGTACTTC	CASSVLPETQYF
TRBV29-1	TRBD2	-	12	TRBJ2-7	TGCAGCGTTGACGGGGGAGGGTACGAGCAGTACTTC	CSVDGGGYEQYF
TRBV5-5	TRBD1	-	14	TRBJ2-7	TGTGCCAGCAGCCAGACAGGGCTTCCCTACGAGCAGTACTTC	CASSQTGLPYEQYF
TRBV18	-	-	15	TRBJ2-7	TGTGCCAGCTCACCAGTAACGGGTAGCTCCTACGAGCAGTACTTC	CASSPVTGSSYEQYF
TRBV7-7	-	-	16	TRBJ2-5	TGTGCCAGCAGCAGAAGGGTGGGACAAGGGCAAGAGACCCAGTACTTC	CASSRRVGQGQETQYF
TRBV6-1	-	-	12	TRBJ2-7	TGTGCCAGCAGCTTCCCCTCCTACGAGCAGTACTTC	CASSFPSYEQYF
TRBV11-2	-	-	16	TRBJ2-2	TGTGCCAGCAGCTTATTGGCTAGCGCGATTACCGGGGAGCTGTTTTTT	CASSLLASAITGELFF
TRBV18	TRBD2	-	16	TRBJ2-3	TGTGCCAGCTCAACCCGACTAGCGGCTAGCACAGATACGCAGTATTTT	CASSTRLAASTDTQYF
TRBV7-9	TRBD1	-	14	TRBJ2-7	TGTGCCAGCAGCTTTGACAGGGGGCTGAACGAGCAGTACTTC	CASSFDRGLNEQYF
TRBV29-1	-	-	11	TRBJ1-1	TGCAGCGTGGGCAAGAACACTGAAGCTTTCTTT	CSVGKNTEAFF
TRBV10-3	-	-	14	TRBJ2-7	TGTGCCATCACCCCTGACAGTCTCTCCTACGAGCAGTACTTC	CAITPDSLSYEQYF
TRBV6-6	-	-	16	TRBJ2-7	TGTGCCAGCAGTTCCAATCGGGCAACGAGCTCCTACGAGCAGTACTTC	CASSSNRATSSYEQYF
TRBV28	-	-	14	TRBJ1-1	TGTGCCAGCAGTTTAGGGGGGGGGAACACTGAAGCTTTCTTT	CASSLGGGNTEAFF
TRBV5-4	TRBD2	-	19	TRBJ2-4	TGTGCCAGCAGCTCCTCCGGGGCGGGAGGGCCCCTAGCCAAAAACATTCAGTACTTC	CASSSSGAGGPLAKNIQYF
TRBV28	-	-	15	TRBJ1-5	TGTGCCAGCAGCTACGAAGACAGAAACAATCAGCCCCAGCATTTT	CASSYEDRNNQPQHF
TRBV4-1	-	-	15	TRBJ2-7	TGCGCCAGCAGCCAGCCAGGGGCGGCCCCCGGCGAGCAGTACTTC	CASSQPGAAPGEQYF
TRBV10-3	TRBD1	-	13	TRBJ1-2	TGTGCCATCAGTGAGTCTGGACAGGTTGGCTACACCTTC	CAISESGQVGYTF
TRBV7-3	-	-	18	TRBJ1-4	TGTGCCAGCACCATAGACAGACAGTATAACACTGTTAATGAAAAACTGTTTTTT	CASTIDRQYNTVNEKLFF
TRBV6-1	-	-	13	TRBJ1-1	TGTGCCAGCGGGGTCGGGGTGAACACTGAAGCTTTCTTT	CASGVGVNTEAFF
TRBV6-5	-	-	13	TRBJ1-1	TGTGCCAGCAGTTGGGAGATGAACACTGAAGCTTTCTTT	CASSWEMNTEAFF
TRBV7-8	TRBD1	-	14	TRBJ1-1	TGTGCCAGCAGCTTGGACAGGGGGGACACTGAAGCTTTCTTT	CASSLDRGDTEAFF
TRBV19	TRBD1	-	16	TRBJ1-2	TGTGCCAGTAGTACAGAGACAGGGTGGCCGGGACGCGGCTACACCTTC	CASSTETGWPGRGYTF
TRBV19	-	-	14	TRBJ2-7	TGTGCCAGTCGGAGGGGGCCTACCTCCTACGAGCAGTACTTC	CASRRGPTSYEQYF
TRBV7-9	TRBD1	-	14	TRBJ2-5	TGTGCCAGCAGCCCGACAGGGGGCGGGGAGACCCAGTACTTC	CASSPTGGGETQYF
TRBV11-3	-	-	13	TRBJ2-7	TGTGCCAGCAGCTTCGGTCCCTCCTACGAGCAGTACTTC	CASSFGPSYEQYF
TRBV4-1	TRBD2	once	20	TRBJ2-4	TGCGCCAGCAGCCCGGGACTAGCGGGAGTCGTCGGAAGGGCCAAAAACATTCAGTACTTC	CASSPGLAGVVGRAKNIQYF
TRBV19	-	-	12	TRBJ2-7	TGTGCCAGTAGTATCGTCCCCGGCGAGCAGTACTTC	CASSIVPGEQYF
TRBV28	TRBD1	-	15	TRBJ2-7	TGTGCCAGCAGTGCTCAGGGGGTACTCCCCTACGAGCAGTACTTC	CASSAQGVLPYEQYF